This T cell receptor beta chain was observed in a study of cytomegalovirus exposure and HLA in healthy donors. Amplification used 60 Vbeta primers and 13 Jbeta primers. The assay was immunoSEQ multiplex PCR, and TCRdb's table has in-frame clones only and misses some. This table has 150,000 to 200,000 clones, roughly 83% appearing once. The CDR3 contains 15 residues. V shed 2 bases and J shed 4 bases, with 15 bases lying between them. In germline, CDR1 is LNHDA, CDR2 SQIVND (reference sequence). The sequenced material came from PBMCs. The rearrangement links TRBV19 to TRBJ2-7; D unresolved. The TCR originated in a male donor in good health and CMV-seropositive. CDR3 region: CASSITAATMYEQYF. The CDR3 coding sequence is TGTGCCAGTAGTATAACAGCCGCGACGATGTACGAGCAGTACTTC. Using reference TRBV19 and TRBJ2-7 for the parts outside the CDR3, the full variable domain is DGGITQSPKYLFRKEGQNVTLSCEQNLNHDAMYWYRQDPGQGLRLIYYSQIVNDFQKGDIAEGYSVSREKKESFPLTVTSAQKNPTAFYLCASSITAATMYEQYFGPGTRLTVT.